This is a list of T cell receptor beta chains from one sample in a study of blood T cell repertoires in COVID-19. Clones were sequenced by immunoSEQ multiplex PCR, and TCRdb holds only the in-frame ones, with some missing. The repertoire holds fewer than 200,000 clones, with around 89% as singletons. Material for sequencing was peripheral blood. The receptors come from a man aged 18 to 29 who had recovered from COVID-19. The CDR3 runs from the conserved cysteine through the conserved F or W. Fields, in order: CDR3 DNA, CDR3 protein, D gene, V gene, J gene, clone size. D genes are given only for firm matches. Clone size is given for some rows only: seen once, a few or many times, or a class if the clone is expanded.

CDR3nt: TGTGCCAGCAGTTCCTTTACTGGACATTGGAGCTCCTACGAGCAGTACTTC
CDR3aa: CASSSFTGHWSSYEQYF
d_gene: -
v_gene: TRBV28
j_gene: TRBJ2-7
abundance: -

CDR3nt: TGTGCCAGCAGCGTAGGAGGACTAGCAAACGAGCAGTACTTC
CDR3aa: CASSVGGLANEQYF
d_gene: TRBD2
v_gene: TRBV9
j_gene: TRBJ2-7
abundance: -

CDR3nt: TGTGCCAGCAGCACTACAGGGCTCGAGGAAGCTTTCTTT
CDR3aa: CASSTTGLEEAFF
d_gene: -
v_gene: TRBV28
j_gene: TRBJ1-1
abundance: -

CDR3nt: TGCAGCGTTGAAGGGCAGGGTGGCCCTGTATACGAGCAGTACTTC
CDR3aa: CSVEGQGGPVYEQYF
d_gene: -
v_gene: TRBV29-1
j_gene: TRBJ2-7
abundance: few

CDR3nt: TGTGCCAGCAGCCCTCCGTCAGATACGCAGTATTTT
CDR3aa: CASSPPSDTQYF
d_gene: -
v_gene: TRBV7-8
j_gene: TRBJ2-3
abundance: -

CDR3nt: TGTGCCAGCACCTTCGGTGGGGGCAACACTGAAGCTTTCTTT
CDR3aa: CASTFGGGNTEAFF
d_gene: -
v_gene: TRBV6-6
j_gene: TRBJ1-1
abundance: -

CDR3nt: TGCGCCAGCAGTGAGCCTAACGGAAAACTGTTTTTT
CDR3aa: CASSEPNGKLFF
d_gene: -
v_gene: TRBV10-1
j_gene: TRBJ1-4
abundance: -

CDR3nt: TGCGCCAGCAGCCGCGCGAACACCGGGGAGCTGTTTTTT
CDR3aa: CASSRANTGELFF
d_gene: -
v_gene: TRBV4-1
j_gene: TRBJ2-2
abundance: once

CDR3nt: TGCAGCGTTGAGGCCAGGGTGGCGAACACTGAAGCTTTCTTT
CDR3aa: CSVEARVANTEAFF
d_gene: -
v_gene: TRBV29-1
j_gene: TRBJ1-1
abundance: -

CDR3nt: TGTGCCAGCAGTTACGATGTAGAAACTGAAGCTTTCTTT
CDR3aa: CASSYDVETEAFF
d_gene: -
v_gene: TRBV6-5
j_gene: TRBJ1-1
abundance: -

CDR3nt: TGCAGCGCCGGAGGACTAGCGGCCGGGGGCTCCTACGAGCAGTACTTC
CDR3aa: CSAGGLAAGGSYEQYF
d_gene: TRBD2
v_gene: TRBV29-1
j_gene: TRBJ2-7
abundance: -

CDR3nt: TGTGCCAGCAGCCCGCAGGGACAGAAGAATCTCTATGGCTACACCTTC
CDR3aa: CASSPQGQKNLYGYTF
d_gene: TRBD1
v_gene: TRBV11-2
j_gene: TRBJ1-2
abundance: -

CDR3nt: TGCGCCAGCAGTCGCTCCGGGACTAGTGGTCCCGAGCAGTACTTC
CDR3aa: CASSRSGTSGPEQYF
d_gene: TRBD2
v_gene: TRBV23-1
j_gene: TRBJ2-7
abundance: -

CDR3nt: TGTGCCAGCAGTTCCCGACTAGCGGGAGGTGACGAGCAGTACTTC
CDR3aa: CASSSRLAGGDEQYF
d_gene: TRBD2
v_gene: TRBV28
j_gene: TRBJ2-7
abundance: -

CDR3nt: TGCGCCACCCGACATTCAGGCGAGCAGTACTTC
CDR3aa: CATRHSGEQYF
d_gene: -
v_gene: TRBV10-2
j_gene: TRBJ2-7
abundance: -

CDR3nt: TGTGCCAGCAGTTACTCTTTGATTTTGGTGGGGCAGTTCAATCAGCCCCAGCATTTT
CDR3aa: CASSYSLILVGQFNQPQHF
d_gene: -
v_gene: TRBV6-2/TRBV6-3
j_gene: TRBJ1-5
abundance: -

CDR3nt: TGTGCCAGCTCACCACCGGTCGGTAACTACGAGCAGTACTTC
CDR3aa: CASSPPVGNYEQYF
d_gene: -
v_gene: TRBV18
j_gene: TRBJ2-7
abundance: -

CDR3nt: TGTGCCAGCAGCCAAGGGGACTCGCGGGGGGATGAGCAGTTCTTC
CDR3aa: CASSQGDSRGDEQFF
d_gene: TRBD2
v_gene: TRBV6-5
j_gene: TRBJ2-1
abundance: once

CDR3nt: TGTGCCAGTAGTTTCCCGGGACAGGCCGGAGATACGCAGTATTTT
CDR3aa: CASSFPGQAGDTQYF
d_gene: TRBD1
v_gene: TRBV19
j_gene: TRBJ2-3
abundance: -

CDR3nt: TGTGCCAGCAGCCCGGGGTTCTACGAGCAGTACTTC
CDR3aa: CASSPGFYEQYF
d_gene: -
v_gene: TRBV3-1/TRBV3-2
j_gene: TRBJ2-7
abundance: -

CDR3nt: TGTGCCAGTAGTAATTGGGCAGGAACCTACGAGCAGTACTTC
CDR3aa: CASSNWAGTYEQYF
d_gene: -
v_gene: TRBV19
j_gene: TRBJ2-7
abundance: -

CDR3nt: TGTGCCAGCAGCTTAGACCCGGTGGTATACGAGCAGTACTTC
CDR3aa: CASSLDPVVYEQYF
d_gene: -
v_gene: TRBV11-2
j_gene: TRBJ2-7
abundance: -

CDR3nt: TGTGCCTGGAGTGTAGGGACAGGGTTCTCACCCCTCCACTTT
CDR3aa: CAWSVGTGFSPLHF
d_gene: TRBD1
v_gene: TRBV30
j_gene: TRBJ1-6
abundance: -

CDR3nt: TGTGCCAGCAGTTACCTGGGAGTAGGGACTGAAGCTTTCTTT
CDR3aa: CASSYLGVGTEAFF
d_gene: -
v_gene: TRBV6-6
j_gene: TRBJ1-1
abundance: -

CDR3nt: TGCGCCAGCAGCTTGGTGGGCGGGAGGGCCGGTAATGAGCAGTTCTTC
CDR3aa: CASSLVGGRAGNEQFF
d_gene: TRBD2
v_gene: TRBV5-1
j_gene: TRBJ2-1
abundance: -

CDR3nt: TGTGCCAGCGTTCAGGGACCCGCGGGGGAGCAGTACTTC
CDR3aa: CASVQGPAGEQYF
d_gene: -
v_gene: TRBV2
j_gene: TRBJ2-7
abundance: -

CDR3nt: TGTGCCTGGAGTATTCTGGTGGCCGGGGGCGAGCAGTACTTC
CDR3aa: CAWSILVAGGEQYF
d_gene: -
v_gene: TRBV30
j_gene: TRBJ2-7
abundance: -

CDR3nt: TGTGCCAGCAGCGTACTACCAGACAGTGGGAACACCGGGGAGCTGTTTTTT
CDR3aa: CASSVLPDSGNTGELFF
d_gene: -
v_gene: TRBV9
j_gene: TRBJ2-2
abundance: -

CDR3nt: TGTGCCAGCAGCGTAGGGGGCAACGGGTTTTTCTTT
CDR3aa: CASSVGGNGFFF
d_gene: -
v_gene: TRBV9
j_gene: TRBJ1-1
abundance: -

CDR3nt: TGTGCCAGCAGCCCCGATCAGGCCTACGAGCAGTACTTC
CDR3aa: CASSPDQAYEQYF
d_gene: -
v_gene: TRBV5-4
j_gene: TRBJ2-7
abundance: -

CDR3nt: TGTGCCAGCAGGGCACCTGGGACTACCTACGAGCAGTACTTC
CDR3aa: CASRAPGTTYEQYF
d_gene: TRBD2
v_gene: TRBV28
j_gene: TRBJ2-7
abundance: once

CDR3nt: TGCAGCGTCGGACAGGGGAGAGATCAGCCCCAGCATTTT
CDR3aa: CSVGQGRDQPQHF
d_gene: TRBD1
v_gene: TRBV29-1
j_gene: TRBJ1-5
abundance: -

CDR3nt: TGTGCCAGCAGCCCCTGGGGGGAAGCCTACGAGCAGTACTTC
CDR3aa: CASSPWGEAYEQYF
d_gene: -
v_gene: TRBV5-8
j_gene: TRBJ2-7
abundance: -

CDR3nt: TGCGCCAGCAGCCCCCAGGGGACTAGCGGGAGTGGAGATACGCAGTATTTT
CDR3aa: CASSPQGTSGSGDTQYF
d_gene: TRBD2
v_gene: TRBV5-1
j_gene: TRBJ2-3
abundance: -

CDR3nt: TGTGCCAGCGTCCGCGGGGAGGGGCTAGCCAAAAACATTCAGTACTTC
CDR3aa: CASVRGEGLAKNIQYF
d_gene: TRBD2
v_gene: TRBV28
j_gene: TRBJ2-4
abundance: -

CDR3nt: TGTGCCAGCAGCCTAGGAGCCCGGGCCTACGAGCAGTACTTC
CDR3aa: CASSLGARAYEQYF
d_gene: -
v_gene: TRBV7-2
j_gene: TRBJ2-7
abundance: once

CDR3nt: TGTGCCAGCAGCTCTACTAGCGGGAACAACAATGAGCAGTTCTTC
CDR3aa: CASSSTSGNNNEQFF
d_gene: TRBD2
v_gene: TRBV7-8
j_gene: TRBJ2-1
abundance: few